This T cell receptor (beta chain) was obtained from a study of cytomegalovirus exposure and HLA in healthy donors. A word on this clone: Antigen: not known.

A multiplex PCR was run with 60 Vbeta primers and 13 Jbeta primers. In the study's own analysis: Unique TCR beta chains totaled some 80 million in a later count, with roughly 11 million of them shared. Assay used: immunoSEQ multiplex PCR; TCRdb lists only in-frame clones, some missing. V and J calls and clone size are copied from that table; D and trimming were computed from the DNA. The repertoire holds about 160,000 clones, with 75% to 85% as singletons. The CDR3 covers 14 residues. V lost 6 bases and J 5 bases, leaving 14 bases between the germline ends. Study-wide results and caveats: DRB1 showed the most TCR associations and HLA-C the fewest in a later analysis, as rates varied by HLA locus. The study listed roughly 160 cytomegalovirus-associated TCR beta chains.

Samples came from healthy bone marrow donors. The V and J genes are TRBV23-1 and TRBJ1-5; D ambiguous. TRBV23-1 is noted as an ORF with a role that remains uncertain. Sequenced sample: PBMCs. This TCR was recovered from a girl aged 2 to 10 in good health and CMV-seropositive. The CDR3 sequence is CASSPRGCHQPQHF. The DNA for the CDR3 is TGCGCCAGCAGCCCCCGGGGTTGTCATCAGCCCCAGCATTTT.